This T cell receptor (beta chain) came from a study of T cells in localized non-small cell lung cancer (TCRdb year 2020). In the study overall: Comparing tumors with uninvolved tumor-adjacent lungs, the study looked at the T cell repertoires of over 200 patients with early-stage NSCLC. The cohort comprised under 250 treatment-naïve NSCLC patients with resected, localized lung tumors. Of the NSCLC patients, around 140 were male and about a hundred were female, and the mean age was roughly 61 years. What the work shows at the level of the full study, not this receptor alone: Because the study design was exploratory, TCR variables were selected using unadjusted p-values without false-discovery rate correction. Of the top 100 tumor clones, a median of roughly 53 were detected in paired uninvolved adjacent lung; under 35 were also among that lung's top 100. Higher blood T cell density associated with longer overall survival, while higher adjacent-lung clonality associated with shorter survival. Because multi-region tumor sequencing was not performed, intratumor heterogeneity could not be ruled out. Uninvolved tumor-adjacent lung showed the highest T cell clonality, higher than tumor, which suggests more focused antigenic responses in the uninvolved tumor-adjacent lung.

TCR beta CDR3 regions were sequenced from DNA using the immunoSEQ Assay. Turning to the authors' computational methods: T cell density was computed as TCR beta template counts normalized to usable DNA estimated by amplifying housekeeping genes. Using the preseqR package, richness was estimated by extrapolating to 120,000 templates for tissue samples and 400,000 templates for PBMC samples. Clonality was calculated as one minus Pielou's evenness. Tissue-enriched TCRs were identified through differential abundance testing performed on productive amino-acid clonotypes, with a minimum total count of 5 and an alpha of 0.1. The Jaccard Index and the Morisita Overlap Index were used to measure repertoire overlap between compartments. GLIPH clustered TCR beta CDR3s with public tetramer-defined viral CDR3s; viral motifs required at least three viral sequences plus V-gene enrichment. TCRdb stores this immuneACCESS table with in-frame sequences only. Part of the clones is absent; in the studies checked, under half of the shortfall reflects unresolved V genes, and no reason is known for the rest. Clone size and the V and J calls come from that table; the DNA yielded D and trimming. The sample yields under 35,000 clones; less than 95% were counted once. Of the sample, over 25% is held by the ten largest clones.

At diagnosis, tumor, uninvolved tumor-adjacent lung and peripheral blood were collected and then preserved as a mix of FFPE and fresh-frozen material. For TCR repertoire profiling, blood samples were analyzed in the form of peripheral blood mononuclear cells. This clone was detected only once. Its target antigen remains unknown. No clone much larger than this one lies a single base away; base qualities are absent. Trimming at the junction amounts to 3 bases on V and 8 bases on J, and the germline ends lie 18 bases apart. In the germline V gene, CDR1 corresponds to SGHRS and CDR2 to YFSETQ. The CDR3, cysteine through phenylalanine, is 15 amino acids long. Only the CDR3 portion is preserved as DNA: 45 bases, with reading frame beginning at the first base.

The chain couples TRBV5-1 to TRBJ1-3; TRBD1 could be the D gene, as 5 bases match. Sequencing used peripheral blood, obtained before any cancer treatment. The sequence was obtained from a female donor older than 55 with stage I lung adenocarcinoma. CDR3 reads: CASSSPGGKADTIYF. Here is the DNA: TGCGCCAGCAGCTCCCCCGGGGGAAAGGCGGACACCATATATTTT. Full variable domain (CDR3 extended with the reference TRBV5-1 and TRBJ1-3 proteins): KAGVTQTPRYLIKTRGQQVTLSCSPISGHRSVSWYQQTPGQGLQFLFEYFSETQRNKGNFPGRFSGRQFSNSRSEMNVSTLELGDSALYLCASSSPGGKADTIYFGEGSWLTVV.